This T cell receptor beta chain was profiled in a study of beta chain features in type 1 diabetes. What was sequenced were expressed TCRB transcripts, since all of the isolated RNA had been reverse transcribed. The table came from immunoSEQ multiplex PCR; TCRdb's copy has only in-frame clones and leaves some out. Of around 290,000 clones in the sample, 7% to 9% were seen once. This clone was counted a few times. Trimming cost V 7 bases and J 7 bases, with 14 bases left between them. This CDR3 contains 13 residues. Germline lookup yields CDR1 MDHEN and CDR2 SYDVKM. The source material was central memory CD4+ T cells from blood. The sequence came from a woman younger than 35 in good health. The chain couples TRBV28 to TRBJ2-1; D possibly corresponds to TRBD2 (5 bases). The CDR3 bases are TGTGCCAGCATATTAGGAGGCCGGAATGAGCAGTTCTTC. It yields the protein CASILGGRNEQFF.